Below, 8 T cell receptor beta chains from the same sample are listed, as sequenced in a study of technical replicates of blood from several donors. Assay used: immunoSEQ multiplex PCR; TCRdb lists only in-frame clones, some missing. Counted here are about 80,000 clones, 85% to 95% occurring once; the ten biggest clones make up 0.41%. The sequenced sample consisted of T cells isolated from PBMCs. The receptor set was obtained from a human donor in good health.

The chain is built from TRBV4-1 and TRBJ2-4, with TRBD2 identical over 13 bases. V lost 4 bases and J lost 2; bases outside the gene matches: 5. Germline lookup yields CDR1 MGHRA and CDR2 YSYEKL. This CDR3 has 17 residues. The CDR3 region is CASSPELAGGPKNIQYF. CDR3 nucleotide sequence: TGCGCCAGCAGCCCGGAACTAGCGGGAGGGCCCAAAAACATTCAGTACTTC.

This clone has only one observation. The rearrangement joins TRBV28 to TRBJ1-5; TRBD1 aligns across 7 bases. CDR1 MDHEN and CDR2 SYDVKM come from the germline V gene. V trimming: 10 bases; J trimming: 3 bases; junction bases outside the gene matches: 18. The CDR3 has 17 amino acids. As DNA, the CDR3 is TGTGCCACCCAAGGCGGGCTTCGCAAGGGGGCCAATCAGCCCCAGCATTTT. Amino acids: CATQGGLRKGANQPQHF.

The J gene is TRBJ2-2, the V gene TRBV11-1; D is perhaps TRBD1 (9 bases). V was shortened by 6 bases and J by 4 bases, with 24 bases between the two germline ends. This CDR3 is 18 amino acids long. Germline CDR1 and CDR2: SGHAT and FQDESV (reference sequence). The CDR3 nucleotides read TGTGCCAGCAGATTTACCGGGACAGGGAGCGGGAGCACCGGGGAGCTGTTTTTT. It codes for CASRFTGTGSGSTGELFF.

This clone occurred a few times. V usage is TRBV28 and J usage is TRBJ1-3, with D maybe TRBD1 (5 bases). Trimming cost V 4 bases and J 8 bases, with 21 bases left between them. Germline V gene sequence: CDR1 MDHEN, CDR2 SYDVKM. This CDR3 has 16 residues. The DNA for the CDR3 is TGTGCCAGCAGTTCGGGGGGTCAGGCGCGTAAGGACACCATATATTTT. It is translated as CASSSGGQARKDTIYF.

The chain combines TRBV5-1 with TRBJ1-1; TRBD1 aligns across 7 bases. J lost 1 base, V lost 4 bases, and 7 bases had no gene match. The CDR3 is made up of 15 amino acids. Germline CDR1 is SGHRS and CDR2 is YFSETQ. CDR3 DNA: TGCGCCAGCAGCACCATCTACAGGGGGAACACTGAAGCTTTCTTT. It is translated as CASSTIYRGNTEAFF.

The rearrangement joins TRBV29-1 to TRBJ2-7; 13 nucleotides line up with TRBD2. The CDR3 loop spans 14 amino acids. Per the germline V gene, CDR1 is SQVTM and CDR2 is ANQGSEA. J was trimmed by 1 base and V by 6 bases; bases with no gene match: 3. The CDR3 DNA is TGCAGCGTCGGACTAGCGGGAGTATCCTACGAGCAGTACTTC. Amino acids: CSVGLAGVSYEQYF.

The chain employs TRBV28 and TRBJ2-1; 7 bases map to TRBD2. The CDR3 totals 13 residues. V dropped 6 bases and J dropped 7; count of bases not matched to a gene: 6. Germline V gene lookup returns CDR1 MDHEN and CDR2 SYDVKM. CDR3 in amino acids: CASRSGGRNEQFF. As DNA, the CDR3 is TGTGCCAGCAGATCCGGGGGGAGGAATGAGCAGTTCTTC.

Only one count was recorded for this clone. The chain is built from TRBV4-1 and TRBJ1-5, with 12 bases aligning to TRBD1. Germline values: CDR1 MGHRA, CDR2 YSYEKL. This CDR3 comprises 16 residues. V shed 6 bases, J shed 9 bases, and the junction held 12 bases outside the gene matches. The CDR3 protein is CASSDTGTGGFPPQHF. CDR3 bases: TGCGCCAGCAGTGATACCGGGACAGGGGGCTTTCCGCCCCAGCATTTT.